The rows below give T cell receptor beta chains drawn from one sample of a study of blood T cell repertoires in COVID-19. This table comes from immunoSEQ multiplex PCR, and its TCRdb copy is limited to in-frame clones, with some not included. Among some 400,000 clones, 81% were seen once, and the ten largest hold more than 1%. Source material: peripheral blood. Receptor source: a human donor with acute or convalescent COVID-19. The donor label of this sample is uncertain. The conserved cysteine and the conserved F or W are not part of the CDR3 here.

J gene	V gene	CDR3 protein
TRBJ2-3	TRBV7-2	ASSLSQGDTDTQY
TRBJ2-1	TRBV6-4	ASSDMAGQPYNEQF
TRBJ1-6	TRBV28	ASSFLPGTGGLSSYNSPLH
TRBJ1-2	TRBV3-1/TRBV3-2	ASSTGFVYGYT
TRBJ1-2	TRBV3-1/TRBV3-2	ASSQMSQVV
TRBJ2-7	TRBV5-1	ASKAGYSYEQY
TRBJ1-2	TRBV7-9	ASTKTGGSYGYT
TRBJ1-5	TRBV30	AWSPTVQGAASNQPQH
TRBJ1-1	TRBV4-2	ASSQDSFEAF
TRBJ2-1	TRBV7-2	ASSKTSGMYNEQF
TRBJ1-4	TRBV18	ASSPRTVATNEKLF
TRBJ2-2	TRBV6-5	ASSYSGRGDTGELF
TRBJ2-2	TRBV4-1	ARSRGRGGDNAGELF
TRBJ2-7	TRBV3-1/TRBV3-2	ASSQVYAEQY
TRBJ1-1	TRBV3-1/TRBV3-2	ASGVGQNTEAF
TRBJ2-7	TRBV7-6	ASSPAGATYEQY
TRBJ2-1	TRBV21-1	ASSIQPARFTPYNEQF
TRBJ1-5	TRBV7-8	ASSFGGYSNQPQH
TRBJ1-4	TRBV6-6	ASSTTEKLF
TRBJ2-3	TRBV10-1	ASSSGTTADTQY
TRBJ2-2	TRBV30	AWAGTSNTGELF
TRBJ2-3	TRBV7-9	ASSFPLAGPDTQY
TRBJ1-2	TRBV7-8	ASSAQTAGQGFGYT
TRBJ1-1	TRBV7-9	ASSETGGAEAF
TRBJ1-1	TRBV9	ASSVGPNTEAF
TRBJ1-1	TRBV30	AGSWGGNTEAF
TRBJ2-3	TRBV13	ASSLSHGSDTQY
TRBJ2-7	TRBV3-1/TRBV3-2	ASRAQGQGVYEQY
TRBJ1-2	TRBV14	ASSGQYYGYT
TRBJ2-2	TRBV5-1	ASRGLAGSTGELF
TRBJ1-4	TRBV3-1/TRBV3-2	ASSPQVRGGKLF
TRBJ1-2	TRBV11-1	ASSPASRIGYGYT
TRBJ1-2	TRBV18	ASSPSIDDGYT
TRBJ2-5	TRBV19	ASSIIQGSQETQY
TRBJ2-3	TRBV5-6	ASSLYDTQY
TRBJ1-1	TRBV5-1	ASSLHTEAF
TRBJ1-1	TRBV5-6	ASTIQGGMNTEAF
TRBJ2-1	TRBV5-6	ASSSDTTYNEQF
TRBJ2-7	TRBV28	ASSNERGYEQY
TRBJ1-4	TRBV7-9	ASSPIGTGNEKLF
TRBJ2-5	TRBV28	ASSPTGGKQETQY
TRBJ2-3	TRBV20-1	SASRLAGGSDTQY
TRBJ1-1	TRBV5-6	ASSLTQNTEAF
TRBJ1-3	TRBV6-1	ASTWGESGNTIY